This TCR beta chain originates from a study of memory CD4+ T cells and cytomegalovirus serostatus. Study background: Of the healthy Belgian adults, several were CMV seropositive and 20 to 30 seronegative.

With regard to this clone: What it binds is not known.

Germline V gene data show CDR1 as SGHRS and CDR2 as YFSETQ. V dropped 7 bases and J dropped 3 bases, with 13 bases sitting between them. This CDR3 has 14 amino acids. Single viable CD3+CD4+CD8-CD45RO+ cells were sorted as the memory CD4+ T cells. Authors' processing steps: After removing out-of-frame reads, 2,204,828 distinct TCRbeta sequences remained. Libraries were prepared by immunoSEQ multiplex PCR; TCRdb keeps only in-frame clonotypes and omits some of them. V and J calls and clone size are given by that table; D and trimming were obtained from the DNA. There are about 52,000 clones in the sample; around 80% occur only once, and roughly 2% lies in the top ten. Study conclusions and caveats: Of 150 to 200 reported CMV TCRbeta sequences, under 70 were found in memory CD4+ repertoires.

V gene TRBV5-1 combines with J gene TRBJ2-2; a weak D match, TRBD2 (6 bases). This TCR derives from an adult in good health and CMV-seropositive. The sample comprised memory CD4+ T cells from blood. CDR3 sequence: CASGFGGYTGELFF. The DNA for the CDR3 is TGCGCCAGCGGATTCGGGGGATACACCGGGGAGCTGTTTTTT.